This T cell receptor beta chain comes out of a study of blood T cells in healthy people across ages. A second roughly 6 to 11 cycle PCR used barcoded and J-beta primers. TCRdb re-analysed the 5' RACE reads in MiXCR, keeping a single row per CDR3 protein. The profile covers approximately 1.5 million distinct CDR3 sequences, with around 35% appearing a single time and around 10% taken by the ten largest. CDR1 is SGHDN, CDR2 FVKESK, per germline. This CDR3 comprises 15 residues. V shed 1 base and J shed 1 base, with 10 bases lying between them. Study-level points and caveats: Roughly linear age-related decline in beta diversity appeared, significant by age around 36. In these data, TCR beta diversity tracked strongly with naive T cell percentage.

Concerning this clonotype: Its target is not known.

This clonotype was sampled from a woman aged 30 to 39 in good health. Material for sequencing was blood. The chain joins TRBV14 to TRBJ1-2; D is possibly TRBD1 (6 bases). This chain's CDR3 is CASSQAGTLNYGYTF. CDR3 nucleotides: TGTGCCAGCAGCCAAGCCGGGACACTTAACTATGGCTACACCTTC.